Shown below are 21 T cell receptor beta chains from a single sample sequenced in a study of blood T cell repertoires in COVID-19. Profiling relied on immunoSEQ multiplex PCR, and the TCRdb table lists in-frame clones only, not all of them. Of around 200,000 clones listed, about 86% are singletons. The sample comprised peripheral blood. These receptors came from a man in his sixties who had recovered from COVID-19.

This chain links TRBV19 with TRBJ2-3; 9 positions agree with TRBD2. CDR1 and CDR2 (germline): LNHDA, SQIVND (reference sequence). The CDR3 spans 15 residues. V lost 3 bases and J lost 4; bases outside the gene matches: 5. Here the CDR3 DNA reads TGTGCCAGTAGTATTCGCGGGGGGGCCCCAGATACGCAGTATTTT. It specifies CASSIRGGAPDTQYF.

This sequence joins TRBV28 and TRBJ2-2, with D perhaps matching TRBD2 (5 bases). Between the trimmed V and J ends, which lost 6 bases and 7 bases, there was a span of 9 bases. This CDR3 spans 12 amino acids. CDR1 MDHEN and CDR2 SYDVKM come from the germline V gene. CDR3 region: CASSKGVGELFF. The CDR3, as DNA: TGTGCCAGCAGCAAGGGAGTCGGGGAGCTGTTTTTT. Supplemented by reference TRBV28 and TRBJ2-2, the full variable domain reads DVKVTQSSRYLVKRTGEKVFLECVQDMDHENMFWYRQDPGLGLRLIYFSYDVKMKEKGDIPEGYSVSREKKERFSLILESASTNQTSMYLCASSKGVGELFFGEGSRLTVL.

This rearrangement joins TRBV5-4 to TRBJ2-7; a possible D gene is TRBD1 (5 bases). Germline lookup yields CDR1 SGHNT and CDR2 YYREEE (reference sequence). Trimming shortened V by 0 bases and J by 0 bases, and 10 bases separated the two germline ends. The CDR3 spans 15 residues. The CDR3 loop reads CASSLGGHLSYEQYF. The CDR3 nucleotides are TGTGCCAGCAGCTTGGGGGGCCACCTCTCCTACGAGCAGTACTTC.

The rearrangement joins TRBV28 to TRBJ1-5, with 10 bases identical to TRBD1. The V gene's germline CDR1 is MDHEN and CDR2 SYDVKM. Trimming took 6 bases from V and 6 from J; bases not matched to a gene: 5. The CDR3 runs 14 residues. Here the CDR3 DNA reads TGTGCCAGCAGGCTGACAGGGGGCAGTCAGCCCCAGCATTTT. Amino acid sequence: CASRLTGGSQPQHF.

The chain joins TRBV5-1 to TRBJ2-7, with 7 bases that match TRBD2. The CDR3 has 14 amino acids. CDR1 and CDR2 from the germline V gene are SGHRS and YFSETQ. With V trimmed by 1 base and J by 2 bases, 3 bases remained unmatched. CDR3 in DNA: TGCGCCAGCAGCTTGATCAGCGGGACCTACGAGCAGTACTTC. This sequence encodes CASSLISGTYEQYF.

The table lists this clone with a few counts. Other DNA sequences in this sample translate to the same CDR3. The rearrangement links TRBV12-3 or TRBV12-4 to TRBJ1-5; D unclear. Trimming took 6 bases from V and 8 from J, leaving 8 bases between them. This CDR3 region has 11 residues. The CDR3 DNA sequence: TGTGCCAGCAGCCCCTCCGAGCCCCAGCATTTT. It specifies CASSPSEPQHF.

The V gene is TRBV7-9, the J gene TRBJ1-3; no clear D gene. The V end was cut by 5 bases, the J end by 1 base, with 6 bases between. CDR1 and CDR2 (germline): SEHNR, FQNEAQ (reference sequence). The CDR3 has 13 amino acids. The CDR3 nucleotides are TGTGCCAGCAGCCCGGGATCTGGAAACACCATATATTTT. Translation gives CASSPGSGNTIYF.

The chain joins TRBV30 to TRBJ1-5; D call uncertain. The V gene lost 5 bases and the J gene lost 6 bases, with 11 bases spanning the gap. From germline, CDR1 is GTSNPN and CDR2 SVGIG (reference sequence). The CDR3 loop spans 12 amino acids. The CDR3 nucleotides are TGTGCCTGGGGCAGGTTCAGTCAGCCCCAGCATTTT. Translated, it gives CAWGRFSQPQHF.

This chain joins TRBV19 and TRBJ2-2; D not resolved. V shed 5 bases and J shed 0 bases, with 13 bases lying between them. From germline, CDR1 is LNHDA and CDR2 SQIVND (reference sequence). The CDR3 totals 16 residues. The DNA of the CDR3 is TGTGCCAGTAGTCCTGCGGTCCGCCCGAACACCGGGGAGCTGTTTTTT. Translating it yields CASSPAVRPNTGELFF.

The chain combines TRBV29-1 with TRBJ1-1; 9 bases are a match to TRBD1. Germline-derived CDR1 and CDR2 are SQVTM and ANQGSEA. This CDR3 has 13 amino acids. V dropped 4 bases and J dropped 0; count of bases not matched to a gene: 0. Written as DNA, the CDR3 is TGCAGCGTTGGGACAGGGGTGAACACTGAAGCTTTCTTT. Translated, it gives CSVGTGVNTEAFF. The whole variable domain, remainder taken from reference TRBV29-1 and TRBJ1-1, is SAVISQKPSRDICQRGTSLTIQCQVDSQVTMMFWYRQQPGQSLTLIATANQGSEATYESGFVIDKFPISRPNLTFSTLTVSNMSPEDSSIYLCSVGTGVNTEAFFGQGTRLTVV.

The V and J genes are TRBV7-3 and TRBJ2-3; 7 bases align to TRBD2. CDR1 and CDR2 from the germline V gene are SGHTA and FQGTGA. This CDR3 is built from 15 residues. J was trimmed by 2 bases and V by 5 bases; bases with no gene match: 7. CDR3 loop: CASSLGGSVTDTQYF. The DNA of the CDR3 is TGTGCCAGCAGCCTCGGGGGGTCGGTCACAGATACGCAGTATTTT.

The chain links TRBV6-2 or TRBV6-3 to TRBJ1-2; D is undetermined. V lost 0 bases and J 4 bases, leaving 6 bases between the germline ends. Germline-derived CDR1 and CDR2 are MNHEY and SVGEGT. This CDR3 contains 13 residues. The DNA for the CDR3 is TGTGCCAGCAGTTACTCTTCTAGCTATGGCTACACCTTC. Translation gives CASSYSSSYGYTF.

This chain joins TRBV28 and TRBJ2-5, with 9 positions matching TRBD2. The CDR3 extends over 15 amino acids. Germline trimming cut 8 bases from V and 4 bases from J; bases unmatched to any gene: 11. Germline V gene sequence: CDR1 MDHEN, CDR2 SYDVKM. The CDR3 protein is CASREAGGPRETQYF. As DNA, the CDR3 is TGTGCCAGCCGGGAGGCGGGAGGGCCACGAGAGACCCAGTACTTC.

The gene calls are TRBV18 and TRBJ1-2, with 7 bases fitting TRBD1. There are 15 residues in the CDR3. Germline values: CDR1 KGHSH, CDR2 LQKENI. The junction had 7 bases not matched to a gene; V was cut back by 2 bases and J by 4 bases. In DNA, the CDR3 is TGTGCCAGCTCACCATGGGACAGCCTTGCCTATGGCTACACCTTC. Amino acid sequence: CASSPWDSLAYGYTF.

This chain connects TRBV6-2 or TRBV6-3 to TRBJ2-7; 9 bases are a match to TRBD2. The germline V gene has CDR1 MNHEY and CDR2 SVGEGT. The V gene end was trimmed by 5 bases and the J gene end by 0 bases; junction bases not matched to a gene: 2. The CDR3 runs to 14 residues. CDR3 bases: TGTGCCAGCAGTCATAGCGGGGGCTCCTACGAGCAGTACTTC. Its translation is CASSHSGGSYEQYF.

This chain links TRBV7-4 with TRBJ2-7, with D hard to call. Trimming shortened V by 6 bases and J by 5 bases, and 17 bases separated the two germline ends. Germline assignment: CDR1 SGHVT and CDR2 SQSDAQ. CDR3 size: 14 residues. CDR3 sequence reads: CASRSDGSEDEQYF. The CDR3 DNA reads TGTGCCAGCAGGTCCGACGGGTCCGAGGACGAGCAGTACTTC.

This chain links TRBV11-3 with TRBJ2-2; 13 bases match TRBD2. Germline CDR1 reads SGHNT; CDR2 reads YENEEA. V lost 5 bases to trimming and J lost 7 bases; unmatched junction nucleotides: 10. The CDR3 runs to 17 residues. CDR3 in DNA: TGTGCCAGCAGCCCGAGGACTAGCGGGAGAGTCGGCGGGGAGCTGTTTTTT. The encoded protein is CASSPRTSGRVGGELFF.

The chain couples TRBV24-1 to TRBJ2-2, with 9 bases fitting TRBD1. Per the germline V gene, CDR1 is KGHDR and CDR2 is SFDVKD. This CDR3 has 16 residues. V was clipped by 3 bases and J by 5 bases; unmatched bases: 6. In DNA form, the CDR3 reads TGTGCCACCAGTGATCCGACAGGGGGAAGGACCGGGGAGCTGTTTTTT. This sequence encodes CATSDPTGGRTGELFF.

This clone has only one observation. This chain uses TRBV10-1 with TRBJ1-2; D is unclear. The CDR3 sequence is 11 residues long. Germline CDR1 WNHNN, CDR2 SYGVQD (reference sequence). Trimming took 2 bases from V and 5 from J, leaving 3 bases between them. This chain's CDR3 is CASSEPYGYTF. Written as DNA, the CDR3 is TGCGCCAGCAGTGAGCCTTATGGCTACACCTTC.

This clone is a singleton in its sample. The rearrangement links TRBV5-1 to TRBJ2-3; tentatively, D is TRBD1 (6 bases). This CDR3 contains 15 residues. Trimming removed 4 bases from V and 0 bases from J, with 12 bases in between. CDR1 is SGHRS and CDR2 is YFSETQ in the germline V gene. CDR3 protein: CASSAEGQSTDTQYF. The DNA of the CDR3 is TGCGCCAGCAGCGCCGAAGGACAGAGCACAGATACGCAGTATTTT.

The CDR3 nucleotides read TGTGCCATCAGGGAAGAGGGCAGGGGGCTTGAAAAACTGTTTTTT. It encodes CAIREEGRGLEKLFF. This chain uses TRBV10-3 with TRBJ1-4; TRBD1 matches at 8 bases. Germline V CDR1 and CDR2: ENHRY, SYGVKD. CDR3 length: 15 residues. J was trimmed by 7 bases and V by 6 bases; bases with no gene match: 10.